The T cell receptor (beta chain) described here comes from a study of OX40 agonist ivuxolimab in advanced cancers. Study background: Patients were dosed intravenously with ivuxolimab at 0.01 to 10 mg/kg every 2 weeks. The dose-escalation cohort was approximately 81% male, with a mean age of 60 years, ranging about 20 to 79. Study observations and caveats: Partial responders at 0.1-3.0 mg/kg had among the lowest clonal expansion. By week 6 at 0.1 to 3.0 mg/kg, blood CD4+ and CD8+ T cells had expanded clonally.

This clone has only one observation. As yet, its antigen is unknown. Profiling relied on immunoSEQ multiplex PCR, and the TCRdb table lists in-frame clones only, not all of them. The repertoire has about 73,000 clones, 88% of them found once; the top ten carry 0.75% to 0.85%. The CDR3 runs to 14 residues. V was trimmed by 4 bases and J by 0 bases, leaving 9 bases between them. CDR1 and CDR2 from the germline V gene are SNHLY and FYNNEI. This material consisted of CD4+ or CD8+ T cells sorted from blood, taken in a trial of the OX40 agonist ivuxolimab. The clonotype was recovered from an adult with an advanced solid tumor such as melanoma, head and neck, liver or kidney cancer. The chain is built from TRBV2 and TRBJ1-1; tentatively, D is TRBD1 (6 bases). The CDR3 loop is CASSVGQMNTEAFF. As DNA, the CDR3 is TGTGCCAGCAGTGTGGGACAAATGAACACTGAAGCTTTCTTT.